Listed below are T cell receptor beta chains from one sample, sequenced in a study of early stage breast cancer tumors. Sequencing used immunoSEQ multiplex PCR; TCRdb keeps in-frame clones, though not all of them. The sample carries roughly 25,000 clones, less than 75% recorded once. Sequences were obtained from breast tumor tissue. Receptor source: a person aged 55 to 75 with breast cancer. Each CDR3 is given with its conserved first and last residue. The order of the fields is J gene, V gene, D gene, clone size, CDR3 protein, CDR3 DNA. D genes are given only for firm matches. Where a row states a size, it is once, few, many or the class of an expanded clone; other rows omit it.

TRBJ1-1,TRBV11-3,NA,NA,CASSLGGREAFF,TGTGCCAGCAGCTTGGGGGGGCGTGAAGCTTTCTTT
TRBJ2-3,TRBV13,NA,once,CASSLGWEDTDTQYF,TGTGCCAGCAGCTTAGGTTGGGAGGACACAGATACGCAGTATTTT
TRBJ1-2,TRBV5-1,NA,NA,CASSQDPSYGYTF,TGCGCCAGCAGCCAAGACCCTAGCTATGGCTACACCTTC
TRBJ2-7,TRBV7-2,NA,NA,CASSLAGGKTYEQYF,TGTGCCAGCAGCTTGGCCGGGGGAAAAACATACGAGCAGTACTTC
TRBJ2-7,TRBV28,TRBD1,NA,CASREDRGQPGEQYF,TGTGCCAGCAGAGAGGACAGGGGCCAACCGGGCGAGCAGTACTTC
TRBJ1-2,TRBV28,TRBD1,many,CASRWTGTGYTF,TGTGCCAGCAGGTGGACAGGGACCGGCTACACCTTC
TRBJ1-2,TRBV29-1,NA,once,CSVQLGGVIYGYTF,TGCAGCGTGCAGCTAGGGGGGGTGATCTATGGCTACACCTTC
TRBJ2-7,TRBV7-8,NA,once,CASSPLDGAYEQYF,TGTGCCAGCAGCCCTTTGGACGGGGCCTACGAGCAGTACTTC
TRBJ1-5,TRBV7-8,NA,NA,CASSLQVGGLSNQPQHF,TGTGCCAGCAGCCTACAAGTAGGAGGCCTCAGCAATCAGCCCCAGCATTTT
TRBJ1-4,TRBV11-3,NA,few,CASSPDAGRNEKLFF,TGTGCCAGCAGCCCTGACGCGGGGCGTAATGAAAAACTGTTTTTT
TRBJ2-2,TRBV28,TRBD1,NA,CASSFGTATGELFF,TGTGCCAGCAGTTTCGGGACAGCCACCGGGGAGCTGTTTTTT
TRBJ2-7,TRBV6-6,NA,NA,CASSYPNEQYF,TGTGCCAGCAGTTACCCTAACGAGCAGTACTTC
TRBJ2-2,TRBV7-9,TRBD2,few,CASSLTSGNTGELFF,TGTGCCAGCAGCCTGACTAGCGGAAACACCGGGGAGCTGTTTTTT
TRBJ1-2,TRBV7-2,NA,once,CASSPLGPLGDYTF,TGTGCCAGCAGCCCTCTAGGGCCCCTAGGGGACTACACCTTC
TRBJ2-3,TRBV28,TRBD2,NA,CASSTLAGGPDTQYF,TGTGCCAGCAGCACTCTAGCGGGAGGACCAGATACGCAGTATTTT
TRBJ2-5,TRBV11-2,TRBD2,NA,CASSPGTSGSRGTQYF,TGTGCCAGCAGCCCGGGGACTAGCGGGAGCCGGGGGACCCAGTACTTC
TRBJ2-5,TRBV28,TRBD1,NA,CASSSPDRQETQYF,TGTGCCAGCAGTTCCCCGGACAGGCAAGAGACCCAGTACTTC
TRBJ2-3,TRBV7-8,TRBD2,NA,CASSLVWTGTSGNRGDTQYF,TGTGCCAGCAGCTTAGTATGGACGGGGACTAGCGGGAATCGGGGAGATACGCAGTATTTT
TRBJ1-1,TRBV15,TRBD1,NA,CATSRAIGQVGTEAFF,TGTGCCACCAGCAGAGCGATCGGACAGGTCGGTACTGAAGCTTTCTTT
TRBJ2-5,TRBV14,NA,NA,CASSRIAVGETQYF,TGTGCCAGCAGCCGTATTGCGGTTGGAGAGACCCAGTACTTC
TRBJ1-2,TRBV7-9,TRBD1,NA,CASSSATGESYGYTF,TGTGCCAGCAGCTCCGCGACAGGGGAAAGCTATGGCTACACCTTC
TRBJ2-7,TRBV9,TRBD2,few,CASGKAGGDEQYF,TGTGCCAGCGGAAAAGCGGGAGGAGACGAGCAGTACTTC
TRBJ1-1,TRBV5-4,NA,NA,CASSLGPYTEAFF,TGTGCCAGCAGCTTGGGGCCTTACACTGAAGCTTTCTTT
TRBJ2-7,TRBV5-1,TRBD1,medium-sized,CASAGTGVPYEQYF,TGCGCCAGTGCCGGGACAGGGGTGCCCTACGAGCAGTACTTC
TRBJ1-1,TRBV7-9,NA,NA,CASSPLGPEAFF,TGTGCCAGCAGCCCCCTGGGGCCTGAAGCTTTCTTT
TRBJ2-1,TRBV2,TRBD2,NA,CASSGRGSLAGGGEQFF,TGTGCCAGCAGTGGGAGAGGGTCACTAGCGGGAGGAGGTGAGCAGTTCTTC
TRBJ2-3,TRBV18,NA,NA,CASSPQGRGDTQYF,TGTGCCAGCTCGCCTCAGGGTAGGGGAGATACGCAGTATTTT
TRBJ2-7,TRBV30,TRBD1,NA,CAGEQGSLSYEQYF,TGTGCCGGAGAACAGGGGAGCCTCTCCTACGAGCAGTACTTC
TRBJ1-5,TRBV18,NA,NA,CASSTPAGPQHF,TGTGCCAGCTCGACTCCTGCGGGGCCCCAGCATTTT
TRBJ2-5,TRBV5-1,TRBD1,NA,CASSQTGGRETQYF,TGCGCCAGCAGCCAGACAGGGGGCAGGGAGACCCAGTACTTC
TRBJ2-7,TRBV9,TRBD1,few,CASSTQGTGYDEQYF,TGTGCCAGCAGCACCCAAGGGACAGGGTACGATGAGCAGTACTTC
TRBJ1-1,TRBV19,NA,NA,CASSIEGGGGTEAFF,TGTGCCAGTAGTATAGAGGGGGGAGGGGGCACTGAAGCTTTCTTT
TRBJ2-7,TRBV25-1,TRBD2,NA,CASSMSGGVYEQYF,TGTGCCAGCAGTATGAGCGGGGGGGTCTACGAGCAGTACTTC
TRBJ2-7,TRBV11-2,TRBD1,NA,CASSFWTGDYEQYF,TGTGCCAGCAGCTTCTGGACAGGGGACTACGAGCAGTACTTC
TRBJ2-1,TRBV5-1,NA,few,CASSDPNVGGNYNEQFF,TGCGCCAGCAGCGATCCCAATGTGGGAGGAAACTACAATGAGCAGTTCTTC
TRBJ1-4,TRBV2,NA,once,CASSEALLEEKLFF,TGTGCCAGCAGTGAAGCACTGTTGGAGGAAAAACTGTTTTTT
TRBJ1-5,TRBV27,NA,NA,CASNLPGGPQHF,TGTGCCAGCAATCTCCCCGGTGGGCCCCAGCATTTT
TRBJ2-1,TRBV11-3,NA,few,CASSGVGSTAYNEQFF,TGTGCCAGCAGCGGGGTGGGGAGTACCGCCTACAATGAGCAGTTCTTC
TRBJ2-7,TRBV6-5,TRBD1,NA,CASSRSGQTYEQYF,TGTGCCAGCAGTCGATCGGGACAGACCTACGAGCAGTACTTC
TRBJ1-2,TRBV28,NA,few,CASSSGYGYTF,TGTGCCAGCAGTTCAGGGTATGGCTACACCTTC
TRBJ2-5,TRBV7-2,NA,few,CASSLGTSTQETQYF,TGTGCCAGCAGCTTAGGGACATCCACTCAAGAGACCCAGTACTTC
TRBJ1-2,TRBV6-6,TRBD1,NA,CASSYGTGGGYTF,TGTGCCAGCAGTTACGGAACAGGGGGTGGCTACACCTTC
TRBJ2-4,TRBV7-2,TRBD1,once,CASSPFPGTGVNIQYF,TGTGCCAGCAGCCCTTTTCCCGGGACAGGGGTTAACATTCAGTACTTC
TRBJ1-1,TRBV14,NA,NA,CASSHRTATEAFF,TGTGCCAGCAGCCATAGAACAGCCACTGAAGCTTTCTTT
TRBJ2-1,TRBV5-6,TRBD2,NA,CASSFVGLAGPNEQFF,TGTGCCAGCAGCTTCGTGGGCTTAGCGGGGCCCAATGAGCAGTTCTTC
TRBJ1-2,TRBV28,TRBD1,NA,CASSGPSGQGEGGYTF,TGTGCCAGCAGCGGGCCGTCGGGACAGGGGGAGGGTGGCTACACCTTC
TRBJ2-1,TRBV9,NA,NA,CASSVGSGSLYNEQFF,TGTGCCAGCAGCGTAGGATCCGGGAGCCTCTACAATGAGCAGTTCTTC
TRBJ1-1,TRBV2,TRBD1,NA,CASSAQGWNTEAFF,TGTGCCAGCAGTGCACAGGGGTGGAACACTGAAGCTTTCTTT
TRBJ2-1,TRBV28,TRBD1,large,CASGTGGSYNEQFF,TGTGCCAGCGGGACAGGGGGCTCCTACAATGAGCAGTTCTTC
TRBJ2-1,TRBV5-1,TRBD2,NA,CASSSGSGRALYNEQFF,TGCGCCAGCAGCTCCGGGAGCGGGAGGGCCCTGTACAATGAGCAGTTCTTC
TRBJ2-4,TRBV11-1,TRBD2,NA,CASSPAGGRKLTKNIQYF,TGTGCCAGCAGCCCAGCGGGAGGGCGGAAACTGACCAAAAACATTCAGTACTTC
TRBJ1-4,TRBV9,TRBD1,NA,CASSTYRGRGEKLFF,TGTGCCAGCAGCACCTACAGGGGACGTGGTGAAAAACTGTTTTTT
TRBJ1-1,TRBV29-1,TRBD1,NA,CSVRRDRGSEAFF,TGCAGCGTGCGCCGGGACAGGGGCTCTGAAGCTTTCTTT